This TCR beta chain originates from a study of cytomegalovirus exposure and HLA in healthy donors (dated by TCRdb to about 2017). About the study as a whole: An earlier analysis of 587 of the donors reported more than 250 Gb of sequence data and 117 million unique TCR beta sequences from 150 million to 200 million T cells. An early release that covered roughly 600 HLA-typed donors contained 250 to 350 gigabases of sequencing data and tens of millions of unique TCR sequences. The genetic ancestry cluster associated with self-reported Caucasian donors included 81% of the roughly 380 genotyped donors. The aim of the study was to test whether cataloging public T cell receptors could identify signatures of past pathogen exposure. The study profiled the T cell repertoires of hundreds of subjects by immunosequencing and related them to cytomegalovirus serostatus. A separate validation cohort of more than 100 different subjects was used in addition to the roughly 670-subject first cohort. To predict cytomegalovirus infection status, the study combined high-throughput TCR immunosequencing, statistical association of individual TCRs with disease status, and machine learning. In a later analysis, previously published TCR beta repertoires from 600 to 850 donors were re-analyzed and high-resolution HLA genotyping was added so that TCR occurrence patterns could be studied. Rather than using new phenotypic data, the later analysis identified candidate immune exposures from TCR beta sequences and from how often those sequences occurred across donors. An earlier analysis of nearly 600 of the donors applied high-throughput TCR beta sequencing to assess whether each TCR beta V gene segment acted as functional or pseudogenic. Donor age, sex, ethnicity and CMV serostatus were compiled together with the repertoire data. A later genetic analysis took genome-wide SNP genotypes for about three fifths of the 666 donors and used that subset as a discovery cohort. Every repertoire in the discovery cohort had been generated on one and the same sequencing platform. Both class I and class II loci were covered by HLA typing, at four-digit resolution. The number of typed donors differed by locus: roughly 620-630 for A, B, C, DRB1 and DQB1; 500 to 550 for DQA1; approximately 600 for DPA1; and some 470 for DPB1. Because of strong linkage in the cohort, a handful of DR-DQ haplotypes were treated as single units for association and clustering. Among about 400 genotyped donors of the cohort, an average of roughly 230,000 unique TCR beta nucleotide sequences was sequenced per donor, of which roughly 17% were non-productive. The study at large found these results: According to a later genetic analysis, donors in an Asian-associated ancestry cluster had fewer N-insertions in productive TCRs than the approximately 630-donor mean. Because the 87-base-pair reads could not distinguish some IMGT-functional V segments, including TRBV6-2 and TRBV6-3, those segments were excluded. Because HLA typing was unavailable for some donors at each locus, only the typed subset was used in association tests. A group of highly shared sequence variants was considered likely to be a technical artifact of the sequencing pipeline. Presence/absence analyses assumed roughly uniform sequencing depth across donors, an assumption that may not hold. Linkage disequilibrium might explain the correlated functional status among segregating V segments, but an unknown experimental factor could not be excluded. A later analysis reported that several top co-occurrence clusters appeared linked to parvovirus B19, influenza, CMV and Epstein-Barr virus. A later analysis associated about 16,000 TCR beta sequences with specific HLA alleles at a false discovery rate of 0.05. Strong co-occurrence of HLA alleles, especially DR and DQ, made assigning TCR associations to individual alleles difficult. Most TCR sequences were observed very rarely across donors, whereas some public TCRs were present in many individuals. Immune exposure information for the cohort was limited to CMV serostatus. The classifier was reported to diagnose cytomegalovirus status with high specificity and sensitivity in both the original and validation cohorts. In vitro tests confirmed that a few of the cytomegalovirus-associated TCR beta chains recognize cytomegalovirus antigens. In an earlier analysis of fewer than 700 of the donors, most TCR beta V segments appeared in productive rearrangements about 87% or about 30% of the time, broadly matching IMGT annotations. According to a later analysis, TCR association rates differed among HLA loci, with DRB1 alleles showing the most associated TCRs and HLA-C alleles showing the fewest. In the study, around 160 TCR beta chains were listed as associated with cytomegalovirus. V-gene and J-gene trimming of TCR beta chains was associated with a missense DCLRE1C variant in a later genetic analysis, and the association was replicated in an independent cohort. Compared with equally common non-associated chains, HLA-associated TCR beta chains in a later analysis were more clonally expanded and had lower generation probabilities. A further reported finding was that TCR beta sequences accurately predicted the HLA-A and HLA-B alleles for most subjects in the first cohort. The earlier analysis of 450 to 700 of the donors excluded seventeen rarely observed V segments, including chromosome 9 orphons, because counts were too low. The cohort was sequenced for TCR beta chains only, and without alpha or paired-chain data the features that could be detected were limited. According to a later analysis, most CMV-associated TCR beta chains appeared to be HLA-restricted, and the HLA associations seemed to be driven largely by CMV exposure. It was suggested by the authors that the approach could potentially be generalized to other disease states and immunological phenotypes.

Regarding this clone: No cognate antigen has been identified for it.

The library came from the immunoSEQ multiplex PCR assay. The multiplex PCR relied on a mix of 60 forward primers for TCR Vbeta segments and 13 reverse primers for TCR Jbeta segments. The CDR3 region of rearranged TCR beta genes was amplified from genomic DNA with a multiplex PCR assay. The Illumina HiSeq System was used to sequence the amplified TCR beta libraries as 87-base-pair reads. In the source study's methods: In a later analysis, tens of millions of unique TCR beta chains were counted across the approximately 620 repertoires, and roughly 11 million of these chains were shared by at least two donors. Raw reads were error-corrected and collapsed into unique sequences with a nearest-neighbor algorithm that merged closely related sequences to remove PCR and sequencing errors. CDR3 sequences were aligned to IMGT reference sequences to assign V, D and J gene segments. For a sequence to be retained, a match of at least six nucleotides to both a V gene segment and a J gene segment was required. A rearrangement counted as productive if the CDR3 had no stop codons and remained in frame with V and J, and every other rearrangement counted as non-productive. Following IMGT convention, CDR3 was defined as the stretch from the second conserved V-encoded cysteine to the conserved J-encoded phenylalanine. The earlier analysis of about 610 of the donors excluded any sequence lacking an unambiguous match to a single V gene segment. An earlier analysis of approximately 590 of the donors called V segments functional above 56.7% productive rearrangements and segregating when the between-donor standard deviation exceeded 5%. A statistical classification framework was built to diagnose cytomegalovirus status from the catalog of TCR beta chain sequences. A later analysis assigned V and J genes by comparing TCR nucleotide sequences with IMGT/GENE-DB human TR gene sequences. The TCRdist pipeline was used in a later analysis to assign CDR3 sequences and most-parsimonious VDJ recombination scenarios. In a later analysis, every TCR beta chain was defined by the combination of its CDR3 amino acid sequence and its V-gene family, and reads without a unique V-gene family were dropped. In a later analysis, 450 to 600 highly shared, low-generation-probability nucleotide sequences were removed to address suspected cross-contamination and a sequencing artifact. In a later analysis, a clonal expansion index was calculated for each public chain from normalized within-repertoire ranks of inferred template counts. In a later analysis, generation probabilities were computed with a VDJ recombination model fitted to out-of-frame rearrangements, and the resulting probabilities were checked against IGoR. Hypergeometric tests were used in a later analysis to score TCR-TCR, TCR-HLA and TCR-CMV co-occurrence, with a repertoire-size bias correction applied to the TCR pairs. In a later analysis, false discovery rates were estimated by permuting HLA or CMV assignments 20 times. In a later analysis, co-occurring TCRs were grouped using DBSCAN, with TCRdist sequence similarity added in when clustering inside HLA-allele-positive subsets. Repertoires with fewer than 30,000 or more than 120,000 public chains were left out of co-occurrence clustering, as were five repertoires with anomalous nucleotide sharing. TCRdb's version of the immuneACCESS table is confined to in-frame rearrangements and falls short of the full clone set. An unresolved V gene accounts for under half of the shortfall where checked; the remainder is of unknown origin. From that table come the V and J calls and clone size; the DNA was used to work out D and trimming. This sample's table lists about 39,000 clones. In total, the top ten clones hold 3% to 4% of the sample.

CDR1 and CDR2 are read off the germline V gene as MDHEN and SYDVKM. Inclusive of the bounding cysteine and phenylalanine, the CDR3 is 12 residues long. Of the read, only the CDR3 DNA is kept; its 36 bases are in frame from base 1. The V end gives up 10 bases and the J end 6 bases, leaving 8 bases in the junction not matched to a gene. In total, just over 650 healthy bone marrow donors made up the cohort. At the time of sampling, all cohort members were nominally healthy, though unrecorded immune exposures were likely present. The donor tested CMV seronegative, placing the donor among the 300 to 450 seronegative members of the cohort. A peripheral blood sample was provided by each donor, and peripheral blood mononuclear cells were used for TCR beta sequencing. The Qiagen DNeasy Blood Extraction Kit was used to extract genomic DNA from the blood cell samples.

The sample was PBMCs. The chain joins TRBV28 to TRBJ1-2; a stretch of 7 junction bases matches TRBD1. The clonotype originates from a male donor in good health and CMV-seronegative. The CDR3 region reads CATDRAVNGYTF. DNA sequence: TGTGCCACCGACAGGGCTGTAAATGGCTACACCTTC.